A selection of T cell receptor beta chains follows, all from one sample in a study of T cell changes during pregnancy in multiple sclerosis. Produced via immunoSEQ multiplex PCR; TCRdb's table is partial and in-frame only. The sample carries tens of thousands of clones, about 92% recorded once. Here the sequenced sample was CD4+ T cells from peripheral blood mononuclear cells, taken after pregnancy. These receptors originate from a female donor with multiple sclerosis, enrolled in a pregnancy study. Each CDR3 is given with its conserved first and last residue. Fields, in order: D gene, J gene, clone size, V gene, CDR3 protein, CDR3 DNA. The D gene is left open where the match is weak. A row's size may be missing; if present it is once, few, many or a size class.

D gene: -
J gene: TRBJ2-6
clone size: -
V gene: TRBV19
CDR3 protein: CASSAPSGANVLTF
CDR3 DNA: TGTGCCAGTAGCGCGCCCTCTGGGGCCAACGTCCTGACTTTC

D gene: TRBD2
J gene: TRBJ2-1
clone size: -
V gene: TRBV30
CDR3 protein: CAWSGLAGTGGEQFF
CDR3 DNA: TGTGCCTGGAGTGGGCTAGCGGGGACTGGGGGGGAGCAGTTCTTC

D gene: -
J gene: TRBJ1-1
clone size: -
V gene: TRBV6-5
CDR3 protein: CASSSTQGRDTEAFF
CDR3 DNA: TGTGCCAGCAGTTCAACACAGGGAAGGGACACTGAAGCTTTCTTT

D gene: -
J gene: TRBJ1-1
clone size: -
V gene: TRBV19
CDR3 protein: CARACGSKSLWDTEAFF
CDR3 DNA: TGTGCCAGGGCCTGCGGTTCGAAGTCGTTGTGGGACACTGAAGCTTTCTTT

D gene: -
J gene: TRBJ1-2
clone size: -
V gene: TRBV7-2
CDR3 protein: CASSLGRTDYGYTF
CDR3 DNA: TGTGCCAGCAGCTTAGGCAGGACAGACTATGGCTACACCTTC

D gene: TRBD1
J gene: TRBJ2-3
clone size: -
V gene: TRBV4-3
CDR3 protein: CASSQDFNPGQGASTDTQYF
CDR3 DNA: TGCGCCAGCAGCCAAGATTTTAACCCCGGACAGGGCGCTAGCACAGATACGCAGTATTTT

D gene: -
J gene: TRBJ1-1
clone size: -
V gene: TRBV5-6
CDR3 protein: CASSLGTRGAFF
CDR3 DNA: TGTGCCAGCAGCCTAGGGACTCGGGGGGCTTTCTTT

D gene: TRBD1
J gene: TRBJ2-4
clone size: -
V gene: TRBV7-8
CDR3 protein: CASSLEGAGGMWAKNIQYF
CDR3 DNA: TGTGCCAGCAGCTTAGAGGGGGCAGGGGGAATGTGGGCCAAAAACATTCAGTACTTC

D gene: -
J gene: TRBJ1-2
clone size: -
V gene: TRBV2
CDR3 protein: CASNPDSPNYGYTF
CDR3 DNA: TGTGCCAGCAACCCGGACAGTCCTAACTATGGCTACACCTTC

D gene: TRBD2
J gene: TRBJ2-5
clone size: few
V gene: TRBV11-3
CDR3 protein: CASSPGGEGTQYF
CDR3 DNA: TGTGCCAGCAGTCCAGGAGGGGAGGGGACCCAGTACTTC

D gene: TRBD1
J gene: TRBJ2-5
clone size: -
V gene: TRBV10-3
CDR3 protein: CAIKQGAQETQYF
CDR3 DNA: TGTGCCATCAAACAGGGGGCTCAAGAGACCCAGTACTTC

D gene: TRBD1
J gene: TRBJ2-1
clone size: -
V gene: TRBV6-1
CDR3 protein: CASSHIEGALRQFF
CDR3 DNA: TGTGCCAGCAGCCATATCGAGGGGGCTTTAAGGCAGTTCTTC

D gene: TRBD1
J gene: TRBJ1-2
clone size: -
V gene: TRBV7-2
CDR3 protein: CASSQTDRGWFYGYTF
CDR3 DNA: TGTGCCAGCAGCCAGACTGACAGGGGGTGGTTCTATGGCTACACCTTC

D gene: -
J gene: TRBJ1-6
clone size: -
V gene: TRBV7-2
CDR3 protein: CASSLASPVGTSGAPLHF
CDR3 DNA: TGTGCCAGCAGCTTAGCTAGCCCAGTTGGGACATCAGGGGCCCCCCTCCACTTT

D gene: TRBD1
J gene: TRBJ1-6
clone size: -
V gene: TRBV4-2
CDR3 protein: CASSLEMPGGRSPLHF
CDR3 DNA: TGTGCCAGCAGCCTAGAGATGCCAGGGGGTAGGTCACCCCTCCACTTT

D gene: TRBD2
J gene: TRBJ2-2
clone size: -
V gene: TRBV19
CDR3 protein: CASSSGGNTGELFF
CDR3 DNA: TGTGCCAGTAGTAGCGGGGGGAACACCGGGGAGCTGTTTTTT

D gene: -
J gene: TRBJ1-2
clone size: many
V gene: TRBV7-2
CDR3 protein: CASSLETENYGYTF
CDR3 DNA: TGTGCCAGCAGCTTAGAGACAGAGAACTATGGCTACACCTTC

D gene: -
J gene: TRBJ1-2
clone size: -
V gene: TRBV9
CDR3 protein: CASSGRRSWGYTF
CDR3 DNA: TGTGCCAGCAGCGGAAGGAGGAGCTGGGGCTACACCTTC

D gene: TRBD2
J gene: TRBJ2-3
clone size: -
V gene: TRBV6-5
CDR3 protein: CASRGGGETDTQYF
CDR3 DNA: TGTGCCAGCAGGGGCGGGGGGGAAACAGATACGCAGTATTTT

D gene: TRBD2
J gene: TRBJ2-1
clone size: -
V gene: TRBV12-5
CDR3 protein: CASGTGTSVDEQFF
CDR3 DNA: TGTGCTAGTGGTACGGGGACTAGCGTGGATGAGCAGTTCTTC

D gene: TRBD1
J gene: TRBJ2-1
clone size: -
V gene: TRBV7-3
CDR3 protein: CASSPTRGSSYNEQFF
CDR3 DNA: TGTGCCAGCAGCCCCACCAGGGGGAGCTCCTACAATGAGCAGTTCTTC

D gene: TRBD2
J gene: TRBJ2-2
clone size: -
V gene: TRBV7-2
CDR3 protein: CASSLDGGWTGELFF
CDR3 DNA: TGTGCCAGCAGCTTAGACGGGGGGTGGACCGGGGAGCTGTTTTTT

D gene: TRBD1
J gene: TRBJ1-3
clone size: -
V gene: TRBV28
CDR3 protein: CASSLSTGSGGNTIYF
CDR3 DNA: TGTGCCAGCAGTTTATCGACAGGGTCGGGTGGAAACACCATATATTTT

D gene: -
J gene: TRBJ1-1
clone size: -
V gene: TRBV7-3
CDR3 protein: CASSFGGGLLNTEAFF
CDR3 DNA: TGTGCCAGCAGCTTCGGTGGGGGGTTGCTGAACACTGAAGCTTTCTTT

D gene: -
J gene: TRBJ1-1
clone size: -
V gene: TRBV18
CDR3 protein: CASSPLGNTEAFF
CDR3 DNA: TGTGCCAGCTCCCCTTTGGGCAACACTGAAGCTTTCTTT

D gene: -
J gene: TRBJ1-2
clone size: -
V gene: TRBV7-2
CDR3 protein: CASSLVGQGTREGYTF
CDR3 DNA: TGTGCCAGCAGCTTAGTTGGGCAGGGCACCCGTGAGGGCTACACCTTC

D gene: -
J gene: TRBJ1-5
clone size: -
V gene: TRBV5-4
CDR3 protein: CASSLSGGANQPQHF
CDR3 DNA: TGTGCCAGCAGCTTGTCGGGCGGGGCCAATCAGCCCCAGCATTTT

D gene: TRBD1
J gene: TRBJ1-3
clone size: -
V gene: TRBV9
CDR3 protein: CASSLRQGSGNTIYF
CDR3 DNA: TGTGCCAGCAGCCTGAGACAGGGCTCTGGAAACACCATATATTTT

D gene: -
J gene: TRBJ1-2
clone size: -
V gene: TRBV4-2
CDR3 protein: CASNHLGGEANYGYTF
CDR3 DNA: TGTGCCAGCAACCACCTAGGGGGGGAAGCTAACTATGGCTACACCTTC

D gene: -
J gene: TRBJ1-5
clone size: -
V gene: TRBV18
CDR3 protein: CASSPVGRDNQPQHF
CDR3 DNA: TGTGCCAGCTCACCAGTGGGGCGGGACAATCAGCCCCAGCATTTT

D gene: TRBD1
J gene: TRBJ1-5
clone size: once
V gene: TRBV6-5
CDR3 protein: CASSSDRGLRQPQHF
CDR3 DNA: TGTGCCAGCAGTTCCGACAGGGGGCTAAGACAGCCCCAGCATTTT

D gene: -
J gene: TRBJ1-2
clone size: once
V gene: TRBV6-5
CDR3 protein: CASSRLRGNYGYTF
CDR3 DNA: TGTGCCAGCAGCCGCCTTCGGGGGAACTATGGCTACACCTTC